Presented here are 2 T cell receptor beta chains from one specimen sequenced in a study of control samples from healthy donors and cancer patients (dated by TCRdb to the early 2020s). Library method: the immunoSEQ multiplex PCR assay. Held by TCRdb, this immuneACCESS table contains in-frame sequences only and omits some clones. Under half of the omission traces to an unresolved V gene where checked; the cause of the rest is unknown. Recorded for this sample are 100,000 to 150,000 clones; just under 90% of them occurred a single time. The top ten hold around 7.6% of the sample. Sequencing was performed on PBMCs. Every receptor here comes from a middle-aged man with head and neck cancer.

The rearrangement joins TRBV7-9 to TRBJ2-1, with D possibly being TRBD2 (5 bases). The germline V and J ends were trimmed by 5 bases and 6 bases, with 14 bases remaining between them. The CDR3 totals 14 residues. The germline V gene has CDR1 SEHNR and CDR2 FQNEAQ (reference sequence). CDR3 bases: TGTGCCAGCAGCGGTGCGGACTCTGGCAATGAGCAGTTCTTC. Protein: CASSGADSGNEQFF.

This rearrangement joins TRBV5-6 to TRBJ1-4, with D unresolved. The germline CDR1 and CDR2 sequences are SGHDT and YYEEEE. V was trimmed by 2 bases and J by 8 bases, leaving 13 bases between them. CDR3 length equals 14 residues. In nucleotides, the CDR3 is TGTGCCAGCAGCTTCGACAAAAACAGCGAAAAACTGTTTTTT. Residues: CASSFDKNSEKLFF.